A selection of T cell receptor beta chains follows, all from one sample in a study of cytomegalovirus exposure and HLA in healthy donors. Clones were sequenced by immunoSEQ multiplex PCR, and TCRdb holds only the in-frame ones, with some missing. Of roughly 150,000 clones in the sample, roughly 79% were seen once. Sequencing used PBMCs. These TCRs come from a male donor in good health and CMV-seronegative. The CDR3 runs from the conserved cysteine through the conserved F or W.

v_call cdr3_aa
TRBV7-6 CASSLATGASYNEQFF
TRBV5-1 CASSFGALGGEEQYF
TRBV19 CASSISGGNGYTF
TRBV10-3 CAISESSFEQYF
TRBV5-6 CASSLGASYEQYF
TRBV30 CAWARVGETQYF
TRBV6-6 CASSYSEGANEAFF
TRBV9 CASSVTGMDSPLHF
TRBV7-9 CASSYRDIGGSPLHF
TRBV30 CALDQGPIGYTF
TRBV18 CASSGETGLGYTF
TRBV11-3 CASSLDGENQPQHF
TRBV30 CAWIPPWDRGPQAFF
TRBV6-5 CASSRGRDIQPQHF
TRBV30 CAWSRTIYQETQYF
TRBV10-1 CASSESDRDAFF